Reported below is one T cell receptor (beta chain). These data are taken from a study of T cell changes during pregnancy in multiple sclerosis. Sequencing was performed with immunoSEQ multiplex PCR; in TCRdb, only in-frame clones are kept and a portion is missing. This table holds about 45,000 clones, approximately 96% found once. Germline lookup yields CDR1 SSHAT and CDR2 FNYEAQ (reference sequence). V lost 1 base, J lost 3 bases, and 2 bases stayed unmatched. The CDR3 sequence is 15 residues long. The TCR comes from a female donor with multiple sclerosis, enrolled in a pregnancy study. The chain is built from TRBV7-7 and TRBJ2-1; TRBD2 agrees at 8 bases. Material: peripheral blood, obtained in the second trimester of pregnancy. This CDR3 is CASSLGTSSYNEQFF. CDR3 DNA sequence: TGTGCCAGCAGCTTAGGGACTAGCAGCTACAATGAGCAGTTCTTC.